This T cell receptor beta chain was observed in a study of CD8 T cells in ankylosing spondylitis. General study points: Within ankylosing spondylitis blood, a TCR beta motif made up of seven to nine highly homologous variants appeared to be characteristic.

Libraries for TCR beta were made by quantitative 5'-RACE with molecular barcodes. One entry per CDR3 protein, called by TCRdb with MiXCR from the 5' RACE reads. The sample contains around 770,000 distinct CDR3 sequences, roughly 10% of which appear only once. In the case of this clonotype: Antigen unknown.

V was shortened by 5 bases and J by 2 bases, with 16 bases between the two germline ends. Germline V gene lookup returns CDR1 MNHEY and CDR2 SMNVEV (reference sequence). The CDR3 spans 16 residues. The sequencing sample was made of blood, either unsorted or a sorted T cell fraction (not recorded which). The TCR comes from a male donor with ankylosing spondylitis. The chain employs TRBV27 and TRBJ2-1; D possibly corresponds to TRBD1 (6 bases). This CDR3 reads CASSIHNRDTYNEQFF. CDR3 DNA: TGTGCCAGCAGTATACACAACAGGGATACCTACAATGAGCAGTTCTTC.